This T cell receptor (beta chain) came from a study of blood T cell repertoires in COVID-19. Per the study methods: Reference gene primer amplification gave nucleated cell count estimates. The repertoire was sequenced with immunoSEQ multiplex PCR; TCRdb's copy has only in-frame clones and lacks some. The V and J calls and clone size are taken from that table; D and trimming were inferred from the DNA. This table has under 300,000 clones, roughly 88% appearing once. From germline, CDR1 is SEHNR and CDR2 FQNEAQ (reference sequence). Trimming removed 4 bases from V and 5 bases from J; junction bases left unmatched: 9. The CDR3 extends over 15 amino acids.

This receptor was identified in a woman aged 25-40 years with active or convalescent COVID-19. The sequencing sample was made of peripheral blood. V usage is TRBV7-9 and J usage is TRBJ1-2; 8 bases line up with TRBD1. CDR3 bases: TGTGCCAGCAGCTCCCCCGGGACAGGCGAATATGGCTACACCTTC. Amino acids: CASSSPGTGEYGYTF. Variable domain in full (rest from reference TRBV7-9 and TRBJ1-2): DTGVSQNPRHKITKRGQNVTFRCDPISEHNRLYWYRQTLGQGPEFLTYFQNEAQLEKSRLLSDRFSAERPKGSFSTLEIQRTEQGDSAMYLCASSSPGTGEYGYTFGSGTRLTVV.